These 2 T cell receptor beta chains originate from one sample sequenced in a study of T cell changes during pregnancy in multiple sclerosis. TCRdb's table, derived via immunoSEQ multiplex PCR, lists solely in-frame clones and lacks some. The sample holds 30,000 to 45,000 clones; roughly nine tenths are singletons and the top ten take roughly 1.2%. The source was peripheral blood, collected before pregnancy. Receptors were obtained from a female donor with multiple sclerosis, enrolled in a pregnancy study.

CDR3 DNA: TGCGCCAGCAGCTTGGAGTTACAGGGCCCATATAGCAATCAGCCCCAGCATTTT. Translating gives CASSLELQGPYSNQPQHF. V and J are TRBV5-1 and TRBJ1-5, with D maybe TRBD1 (6 bases). The CDR3 runs 18 residues. Germline V lookup: CDR1 SGHRS, CDR2 YFSETQ. The germline V and J ends were trimmed by 0 bases and 0 bases, with 16 bases remaining between them.

This clone was found once. The J gene is TRBJ1-1, the V gene TRBV5-4; D is possibly TRBD1 (6 bases). This CDR3 is 14 amino acids long. Trimming left V 2 bases short and J 3 bases short, with 11 bases between. Germline V gene sequence: CDR1 SGHNT, CDR2 YYREEE (reference sequence). The CDR3 is CASSFGGIYTEAFF. The CDR3, as DNA: TGTGCCAGCAGCTTTGGGGGCATATACACTGAAGCTTTCTTT.